This is a list of T cell receptor beta chains from one sample in a study of T cells after yellow fever vaccination. TCRdb fed the 5' RACE reads into MiXCR, producing one record per CDR3 protein. The repertoire includes 600,000 to 750,000 distinct CDR3 sequences, more than 9% of them detected once, and 14% to 15% sits in the top ten. Source: PBMCs, taken on the day of the yellow fever booster vaccination. The origin of the receptors is a man younger than 45 who received the YFV17D yellow fever vaccine. The CDR3 runs from the conserved cysteine through the conserved F or W. The D gene is left open where the match is weak. Size tells how often a clone was seen (once, few, many) or the class of an expanded clone, and some rows leave it out.

d_call	v_call	clone_size	j_call	cdr3_nt	cdr3_aa
TRBD1	TRBV29-1	-	TRBJ2-1	TGCAGCGTTGGGGACAGGGCTTCCAATGAGCAGTTCTTC	CSVGDRASNEQFF
TRBD2	TRBV5-6	-	TRBJ2-1	TGTGCCAGCAGCTCCCCGGGACTAGCGGACAATGAGCAGTTCTTC	CASSSPGLADNEQFF
-	TRBV28	-	TRBJ1-5	TGTGCCAGCAGTTTACCGGGGGGCTCCAAGGTTCAGCCCCAGCATTTT	CASSLPGGSKVQPQHF
TRBD1	TRBV5-1	few	TRBJ2-2	TGCGCCAGCAGCTACAGGGGAATGGCGGGGGAGCTGTTTTTT	CASSYRGMAGELFF
-	TRBV20-1	-	TRBJ2-6	TGCAGTGCTAGAGAGGGTTCTGGTGGGGCCAACGTCCTGACTTTC	CSAREGSGGANVLTF
-	TRBV20-1	-	TRBJ2-7	TGCAGTGCTAGGAGGGACACGTCCTACGAGCAGTACTTC	CSARRDTSYEQYF
TRBD1	TRBV14	-	TRBJ2-7	TGTGCCAGCAGCCAAGACCTTGGACAGGGTAGGGACGAGCAGTACTTC	CASSQDLGQGRDEQYF
-	TRBV15	few	TRBJ2-7	TGTGCCACCAGCAGAGATAAGTTTACAGGCATATACGAGCAGTACTTC	CATSRDKFTGIYEQYF
-	TRBV4-3	many	TRBJ2-7	TGCGCCAGCAGCCAAGATCGCGCCTCCTACGAGCAGTACTTC	CASSQDRASYEQYF
-	TRBV6-1	-	TRBJ2-5	TGTGCCAGCAGTCGGACAGTGGGAGAGACCCAGTACTTC	CASSRTVGETQYF
-	TRBV10-1	-	TRBJ2-2	TGCGCCAGCAGTGACCCGGGTTCGGGGGAGCTGTTTTTT	CASSDPGSGELFF
TRBD1	TRBV10-3	-	TRBJ1-2	TGTGCCATCAGGCCGGGGACAGGCCATGGCTACACCTTC	CAIRPGTGHGYTF
-	TRBV5-1	few	TRBJ1-2	TGCGCCAGCACTCCAGGGCCAGGCGGGAGTGGCTACACCTTC	CASTPGPGGSGYTF
TRBD2	TRBV20-1	-	TRBJ2-7	TGCAGTGCTCCCCCGGCGGCAGCGGGAGCCCGGTACGAGCAGTACTTC	CSAPPAAAGARYEQYF
-	TRBV6-2/TRBV6-3	-	TRBJ2-1	TGTGCCAGCAATACGGACTGGAGCTCCTACAATGAGCAGTTCTTC	CASNTDWSSYNEQFF
TRBD1	TRBV6-1	few	TRBJ2-7	TGTGCCAGCAGCGGGACAGGGCGGACCTACGAGCAGTACTTC	CASSGTGRTYEQYF
-	TRBV4-2	few	TRBJ2-5	TGTGCCAGCAGCAAAGACAGCGGAAGGTACCAAGAGACCCAGTACTTC	CASSKDSGRYQETQYF
-	TRBV6-1	-	TRBJ1-5	TGTGCCAGCAGCCAACACCGCAGTCAGCCCCAGCATTTT	CASSQHRSQPQHF
-	TRBV20-1	-	TRBJ2-7	TGCAGTGCTAAGGACTACCTCTACGAGCAGTACTTC	CSAKDYLYEQYF
-	TRBV6-5	-	TRBJ1-1	TGTGCCAGCAGTTACCTCTCAGCGAACACTGAAGCTTTCTTT	CASSYLSANTEAFF
TRBD1	TRBV15	-	TRBJ2-5	TGTGCCACCAGCTCACCCAGGGGGCCCAGCGTATTC	CATSSPRGPSVF
TRBD1	TRBV18	-	TRBJ2-7	TGTGCCAGCTCGCATACGGGACAGGGCCGTTCGGAGCAGTACTTC	CASSHTGQGRSEQYF
TRBD2	TRBV10-3	-	TRBJ2-3	TGTGCCATCAGTAGAGCGGGGGACACAGATACGCAGTATTTT	CAISRAGDTDTQYF
-	TRBV24-1	-	TRBJ2-7	TGTGCCACCAGTGACACCGGGACACCGTCGTACTTC	CATSDTGTPSYF
TRBD1	TRBV20-1	-	TRBJ1-5	TGCAGTGCACGAGGACAGGGGGGGCAGCCCCAGCATTTT	CSARGQGGQPQHF
-	TRBV6-5	few	TRBJ2-2	TGTGCCAGCAGTTACTCAGCGGGCGTAACCGGGGAGCTGTTTTTT	CASSYSAGVTGELFF
TRBD2	TRBV7-2	-	TRBJ2-1	TGTGCCAGCAGGCCCTCTAGCGGGCGCTACAATGAGCAGTTCTTC	CASRPSSGRYNEQFF
TRBD2	TRBV11-3	many	TRBJ2-3	TGTGCCAGCAGCTTTCCAAAGAGAGAGGAAAAAACTAGCGTCAGTCGAGATACGCAGTATTTT	CASSFPKREEKTSVSRDTQYF
TRBD2	TRBV5-1	-	TRBJ2-7	TGCGCCAGCAGCTTGGGGGGCGGGAGCGCCTACGAGCAGTACTTC	CASSLGGGSAYEQYF
-	TRBV15	few	TRBJ2-1	TGTGCCACCAGCAAGATGCGGGGTTGGGTCGGGGAGCAGTTCTTC	CATSKMRGWVGEQFF
TRBD1	TRBV29-1	-	TRBJ2-7	TGCAGCGTTGAAGGCGGGACAGGGTCCCACGAGCAGTACTTC	CSVEGGTGSHEQYF
TRBD2	TRBV6-2/TRBV6-3	few	TRBJ2-1	TGTGCCAGCAGTTACTCTTTGGGGGGCCAAGGGACTAGCGGGGGAGATGAGCAGTTCTTC	CASSYSLGGQGTSGGDEQFF
TRBD2	TRBV5-1	-	TRBJ2-5	TGCGCCAGCAGCTCAGGTGGGACTAGCCACGAGACCCAGTACTTC	CASSSGGTSHETQYF